This T cell receptor (beta chain) was profiled in a study of shared clonotypes between healthy human individuals. In this sample, this clone turned up once. Its cognate antigen is unknown. The V gene lost 4 bases and the J gene lost 1 base, with 13 bases spanning the gap. The CDR3 extends over 15 amino acids. Germline assignment: CDR1 LNHDA and CDR2 SQIVND (reference sequence). The protocol was immunoSEQ multiplex PCR, while the TCRdb copy is restricted to in-frame clones and leaves out a portion. Of about 2.3 million clones in the sample, around 92% were seen once. Study-level results: Clonotypes shared by all four sorted-subset donors had higher generation probabilities than non-shared clonotypes.

Sequenced input: naive CD4+ T cells from PBMCs. Subset in this sample: CD45RA+ positively selected. The receptor's source is a young man in good health. Some clones in this sample may be carry-over from other donors' samples. The V call is TRBV19, the J call TRBJ1-1; D perhaps matches TRBD1 (6 bases). The CDR3 sequence: CASSNTGSGNTEAFF. The CDR3 region has the DNA TGTGCCAGTAGTAACACAGGGTCCGGGAACACTGAAGCTTTCTTT. Full variable domain (outside the CDR3, taken from reference TRBV19 and TRBJ1-1): DGGITQSPKYLFRKEGQNVTLSCEQNLNHDAMYWYRQDPGQGLRLIYYSQIVNDFQKGDIAEGYSVSREKKESFPLTVTSAQKNPTAFYLCASSNTGSGNTEAFFGQGTRLTVV.